These 15 T cell receptor beta chains were all obtained from the same sample, sequenced in a study of blood T cell repertoires in COVID-19. Profiling relied on immunoSEQ multiplex PCR, and the TCRdb table lists in-frame clones only, not all of them. The repertoire has tens of thousands of clones, approximately 80% of them found once; the top ten carry just under 25%. Sequenced: peripheral blood. The source is a man aged 55 to 69 with acute or convalescent COVID-19.

The V call is TRBV18, the J call TRBJ1-4; TRBD1 agrees at 9 bases. Trimming cost V 5 bases and J 4 bases; bases outside gene matches: 2. This CDR3 spans 14 amino acids. Germline loops: CDR1 KGHSH, CDR2 LQKENI. The CDR3 sequence is CASSMGQGNEKLFF. The CDR3 DNA is TGTGCCAGCTCAATGGGACAGGGTAATGAAAAACTGTTTTTT.

The rearrangement uses TRBV4-2 and TRBJ1-2; 8 bases agree with TRBD1. CDR1 and CDR2 from the germline V gene are LGHNA and YNFKEQ. The CDR3 runs 14 residues. V trimming: 0 bases; J trimming: 7 bases; junction bases outside the gene matches: 4. CDR3 in amino acids: CASSQEVDRGGYTF. As DNA, the CDR3 is TGTGCCAGCAGCCAAGAAGTCGACAGGGGTGGCTACACCTTC.

The rearrangement uses TRBV28 and TRBJ1-5, with D perhaps TRBD1 (5 bases). Germline assignment: CDR1 MDHEN and CDR2 SYDVKM. This CDR3 region has 16 residues. Between the trimmed V and J ends, which lost 2 bases and 3 bases, there was a span of 14 bases. In DNA form, the CDR3 reads TGTGCCAGCAGTTTAGTCGGGGGGGGTTACAATCAGCCCCAGCATTTT. It yields the protein CASSLVGGGYNQPQHF.

The gene calls are TRBV25-1 and TRBJ2-2; possibly TRBD1 for D (5 bases). The CDR3 runs to 14 residues. CDR1 and CDR2 from the germline V gene are MGHDK and SYGVNS. V gave up 5 bases and J gave up 1 base, with 8 bases separating them. Here the CDR3 reads CASSRQMNTGELFF. The CDR3 coding sequence is TGTGCCAGCAGTAGACAGATGAACACCGGGGAGCTGTTTTTT.

This chain connects TRBV5-4 to TRBJ1-2; D ambiguous. This CDR3 contains 15 residues. V lost 4 bases, J lost 3 bases, and 16 bases lay in between. CDR1 and CDR2 (germline): SGHNT, YYREEE (reference sequence). The CDR3 is CASSKGALSDYGYTF. In DNA, the CDR3 is TGTGCCAGCAGCAAGGGAGCGTTATCGGACTATGGCTACACCTTC.

V and J are TRBV3-1 (or the pseudogene TRBV3-2) and TRBJ1-6; 8 bases agree with TRBD1. CDR3 size: 18 residues. In germline, CDR1 is LGHDT, CDR2 YNNKEL (reference sequence). J was trimmed by 0 bases and V by 4 bases; bases with no gene match: 8. The CDR3 nucleotides are TGTGCCAGCAGCCCTTGGGGACAGGCGAGCTCCTATAATTCACCCCTCCACTTT. Its protein is CASSPWGQASSYNSPLHF.

This CDR3 is CATSRAGQQWETQYF. CDR3 in DNA: TGTGCCACCAGCAGAGCGGGACAGCAATGGGAGACCCAGTACTTC. V usage is TRBV15 and J usage is TRBJ2-5; 7 bases fit TRBD1. The ends lost 1 base at V and 5 bases at J; junction bases unmatched: 7. The CDR3 runs 15 residues. Germline V gene data show CDR1 as LNHNV and CDR2 as YYDKDF (reference sequence).

The chain recombines TRBV7-2 with TRBJ2-2; 10 bases match TRBD2. The germline V gene has CDR1 SGHTA and CDR2 FQGNSA. CDR3 length equals 16 residues. Trimming removed 0 bases from V and 6 bases from J; junction bases left unmatched: 4. The CDR3 loop is CASSLASSGGPGELFF. In nucleotides, the CDR3 is TGTGCCAGCAGCTTAGCGAGTAGCGGGGGGCCCGGGGAGCTGTTTTTT. Complete variable domain (other parts from reference TRBV7-2 and TRBJ2-2): GAGVSQSPSNKVTEKGKDVELRCDPISGHTALYWYRQSLGQGLEFLIYFQGNSAPDKSGLPSDRFSAERTGGSVSTLTIQRTQQEDSAVYLCASSLASSGGPGELFFGEGSRLTVL.

The rearrangement links TRBV2 to TRBJ1-6, with unresolved D. Per the germline V gene, CDR1 is SNHLY and CDR2 is FYNNEI. The CDR3 extends over 13 amino acids. The V end lost 4 bases, the J end lost 10 bases, and 11 bases lay between the germline ends. The CDR3 DNA sequence: TGTGCCAGCAGTGCAGCGGAGAGGTCACCCCTCCACTTT. It encodes CASSAAERSPLHF.

V gene TRBV6-6 combines with J gene TRBJ2-4, with D possibly being TRBD1 (6 bases). V lost 5 bases, J lost 0 bases, and 29 bases lay in between. This CDR3 comprises 21 residues. The germline gives CDR1 MNHNY, CDR2 SVGAGI (reference sequence). In DNA form, the CDR3 reads TGTGCCAGCAGTCCCGACCGCAGCGATAAACAGGGATTTTTAGCCAAAAACATTCAGTACTTC. Amino acids: CASSPDRSDKQGFLAKNIQYF.

V gene TRBV2 combines with J gene TRBJ1-6; 7 bases match TRBD1. CDR3 length: 14 residues. V lost 6 bases to trimming and J lost 5 bases; unmatched junction nucleotides: 4. Germline lookup yields CDR1 SNHLY and CDR2 FYNNEI. CDR3 in DNA: TGTGCCAGCAGGCCGGGACAGAATAATTCACCCCTCCACTTT. Translated, it gives CASRPGQNNSPLHF.

The genes are TRBV6-1 and TRBJ2-7; 8 bases map to TRBD1. Germline assignment: CDR1 MNHNS and CDR2 SASEGT. This CDR3 comprises 15 residues. CDR3 bases: TGTGCCAGCAGTGACAGGGGGCTCGCCTCCTACGAGCAGCACGTC. Translated: CASSDRGLASYEQHV.

The chain has TRBV29-1 and TRBJ2-4; D not resolved. The V end lost 7 bases, the J end lost 9 bases, and 22 bases lay between the germline ends. The CDR3 contains 14 residues. Germline V gene lookup returns CDR1 SQVTM and CDR2 ANQGSEA. The CDR3 spells CSAIPSAGNGIQYF. The CDR3, as DNA: TGCAGCGCCATCCCTTCGGCAGGTAACGGCATTCAGTACTTC.

CDR3 loop: CASSAAGDQPQHF. The CDR3, as DNA: TGTGCCAGCAGTGCCGCGGGGGATCAGCCCCAGCATTTT. The chain has TRBV2 and TRBJ1-5, with D possibly being TRBD1 (5 bases). V lost 4 bases to trimming and J lost 5 bases, with 9 bases between them. The CDR3 loop spans 13 amino acids. Germline CDR1 SNHLY, CDR2 FYNNEI.

The chain uses TRBV7-6 and TRBJ1-4, with 9 bases identical to TRBD1. V gave up 3 bases and J gave up 8 bases; unmatched junction bases: 7. The CDR3 consists of 15 residues. Germline loops: CDR1 SGHVS, CDR2 FNYEAQ. The CDR3 region is CASSFRTGAMEKLFF. The CDR3 DNA is TGTGCCAGCAGCTTTCGGACAGGGGCCATGGAAAAACTGTTTTTT.